Below, 24 T cell receptor beta chains from the same sample are listed, as sequenced in a study of cytomegalovirus exposure and HLA in healthy donors. The PCR used 60 Vbeta and 13 Jbeta primers. This table comes from immunoSEQ multiplex PCR, and its TCRdb copy is limited to in-frame clones, with some not included. There are some 150,000 clones in the sample; 76% occur only once, and under 4.5% lies in the top ten. Source material: PBMCs. These receptors were obtained from a man between 18 and 29 years old in good health and CMV-seronegative.

The chain uses TRBV18 and TRBJ2-2, with TRBD1 matching over 7 bases. This CDR3 is 15 amino acids long. Per the germline V gene, CDR1 is KGHSH and CDR2 is LQKENI. V was clipped by 7 bases and J by 2 bases; unmatched bases: 7. This CDR3 reads CASFSGQQNTGELFF. CDR3 DNA: TGTGCCAGCTTTTCGGGACAGCAAAACACCGGGGAGCTGTTTTTT.

The chain links TRBV5-1 to TRBJ2-1; D is perhaps TRBD1 (6 bases). This CDR3 contains 16 residues. Germline CDR1 SGHRS, CDR2 YFSETQ. Trimming shortened V by 6 bases and J by 0 bases, and 16 bases separated the two germline ends. The CDR3, as DNA: TGCGCCAGCAAACCTACCGGGACAACCTCCTACAATGAGCAGTTCTTC. Its translation: CASKPTGTTSYNEQFF.

V is TRBV11-1 and J is TRBJ1-2; D is uncertain. The germline V and J ends were trimmed by 5 bases and 3 bases, with 19 bases remaining between them. CDR1 SGHAT and CDR2 FQDESV come from the germline V gene (reference sequence). CDR3 length: 16 residues. CDR3 sequence (DNA): TGTGCCAGCAGCCGGGCACCGGACTCCTGGGACTATGGCTACACCTTC. Translation: CASSRAPDSWDYGYTF.

The chain uses TRBV5-1 and TRBJ2-5; 9 bases are shared with TRBD1. CDR3 length: 15 residues. V trimming: 4 bases; J trimming: 2 bases; junction bases outside the gene matches: 6. Germline V gives CDR1 SGHRS, CDR2 YFSETQ. The CDR3 nucleotides are TGCGCCAGCAGCCCGGGGGACAGGGCACAAGAGACCCAGTACTTC. This translates into CASSPGDRAQETQYF.

The chain uses TRBV9 and TRBJ2-1; the D gene is possibly TRBD1 (5 bases). CDR3 length: 14 residues. The germline V and J ends were trimmed by 4 bases and 6 bases, with 14 bases remaining between them. Germline V gene lookup returns CDR1 SGDLS and CDR2 YYNGEE. CDR3 region: CASSQGQRPNEQFF. CDR3 in DNA: TGTGCCAGCAGCCAGGGTCAGAGGCCCAATGAGCAGTTCTTC.

V and J are TRBV9 and TRBJ2-7; possibly TRBD2 for D (6 bases). V was trimmed by 0 bases and J by 4 bases, leaving 11 bases between them. Germline V gene data show CDR1 as SGDLS and CDR2 as YYNGEE. The CDR3 contains 14 residues. The CDR3 is CASSVGRVGYEQYF. The CDR3 DNA reads as TGTGCCAGCAGCGTAGGGAGGGTCGGGTACGAGCAGTACTTC.

J is TRBJ2-1 and V is TRBV4-1, with 12 bases fitting TRBD2. This CDR3 has 17 residues. V lost 4 bases to trimming and J lost 7 bases; unmatched junction nucleotides: 11. Germline V gene sequence: CDR1 MGHRA, CDR2 YSYEKL. The CDR3 protein is CASSRSSGRAGGNEQFF. The CDR3, as DNA: TGCGCCAGCAGCCGCTCTAGCGGGAGGGCCGGCGGGAATGAGCAGTTCTTC.

This clone has only a few counts. The genes are TRBV5-4 and TRBJ2-5; D is possibly TRBD1 (5 bases). This CDR3 has 13 amino acids. Germline V lookup: CDR1 SGHNT, CDR2 YYREEE (reference sequence). V was shortened by 3 bases and J by 4 bases, with 10 bases between the two germline ends. In DNA, the CDR3 is TGTGCCAGCAGCTCTAGGGGAACAGAGACCCAGTACTTC. Translated: CASSSRGTETQYF.

This chain uses TRBV7-2 with TRBJ1-5; D uncertain. The CDR3 length is 15 residues. Germline V gives CDR1 SGHTA, CDR2 FQGNSA. Trimming stripped 2 bases from V and 7 bases from J, with 15 bases between. CDR3 nucleotide sequence: TGTGCCAGCAGCTTAATCCGAGGGATGGGCCAGCCCCAGCATTTT. Its translation is CASSLIRGMGQPQHF.

This chain links TRBV4-1 with TRBJ2-2; D gene ambiguous. CDR3 length equals 16 residues. Germline V gene data show CDR1 as MGHRA and CDR2 as YSYEKL. V lost 0 bases and J lost 3, with 11 bases in between. CDR3 in amino acids: CASSQENSLYTGELFF. The CDR3 DNA reads as TGCGCCAGCAGCCAAGAGAACTCCTTATACACCGGGGAGCTGTTTTTT.

In this sample, this clone turned up a few times. Germline is not matched at one junction end, which may reflect a read error. This sequence joins TRBV30 and TRBJ2-3; maybe TRBD1 (5 bases). The germline gives CDR1 GTSNPN, CDR2 SVGIG (reference sequence). The length of the CDR3 is 13 residues. The CDR3 coding sequence is TGTGCCTGGGGTGTGGGGCGAACAGATACGCAGTATTTT. This codes for CAWGVGRTDTQYF.

A note on this clone: Distinct nucleotide sequences in the sample also encode this CDR3. The chain has TRBV6-5 and TRBJ1-1; 8 positions match TRBD1. The germline V gene has CDR1 MNHEY and CDR2 SVGAGI. The junction had 4 bases not matched to a gene; V was cut back by 6 bases and J by 1 base. The CDR3 runs to 14 residues. CDR3 DNA: TGTGCCAGCAGCCTGACAGGGGCGAACACTGAAGCTTTCTTT. This codes for CASSLTGANTEAFF.

This rearrangement joins TRBV28 to TRBJ1-4; TRBD1 is a possible D gene (6 bases). The CDR3 has 15 amino acids. Germline loops: CDR1 MDHEN, CDR2 SYDVKM. The ends were cut back, 6 bases at V and 7 bases at J, with 18 bases in the middle. The CDR3 is CASRPTGERGEKLFF. The CDR3 nucleotides read TGTGCCAGCAGACCGACAGGCGAACGGGGTGAAAAACTGTTTTTT.

This chain joins TRBV27 and TRBJ2-7, with TRBD2 as a possible D gene (5 bases). V was trimmed by 4 bases and J by 3 bases, leaving 13 bases between them. In germline, CDR1 is MNHEY, CDR2 SMNVEV (reference sequence). The CDR3 has 14 amino acids. DNA of the CDR3: TGTGCCAGCAGTTCCCCGGGAAACTTCTACGAGCAGTACTTC. Translating it yields CASSSPGNFYEQYF.

The V and J genes are TRBV5-6 and TRBJ1-4, with no clear D. Germline V gives CDR1 SGHDT, CDR2 YYEEEE. The CDR3 has 13 residues. V was pared by 4 bases and J by 6 bases, with 10 bases between. The CDR3 here is CASSPVGDEKLFF. The DNA for the CDR3 is TGTGCCAGCAGCCCTGTGGGAGATGAAAAACTGTTTTTT. Using reference TRBV5-6 and TRBJ1-4 for the parts outside the CDR3, the full variable domain is DAGVTQSPTHLIKTRGQQVTLRCSPKSGHDTVSWYQQALGQGPQFIFQYYEEEERQRGNFPDRFSGHQFPNYSSELNVNALLLGDSALYLCASSPVGDEKLFFGSGTQLSVL.

This clone was seen once. The chain links TRBV5-8 to TRBJ1-5, with a possible D match to TRBD1 (5 bases). From germline, CDR1 is SGHTS and CDR2 YDEGEE. V lost 2 bases and J lost 2, with 8 bases in between. CDR3 length equals 14 residues. The CDR3 spells CASSFAGRNQPQHF. CDR3 in DNA: TGTGCCAGCAGCTTCGCGGGGCGCAATCAGCCCCAGCATTTT.

The rearrangement links TRBV30 to TRBJ1-2; 8 positions agree with TRBD1. V shed 0 bases, J shed 4 bases, and the junction held 4 bases outside the gene matches. From germline, CDR1 is GTSNPN and CDR2 SVGIG (reference sequence). The CDR3 runs to 14 residues. The CDR3 coding sequence is TGTGCCTGGAGTGTTCAGGGGGCGGGCTATGGCTACACCTTC. Its protein product is CAWSVQGAGYGYTF.

The rearrangement links TRBV19 to TRBJ1-2, with D perhaps TRBD1 (5 bases). V was trimmed by 4 bases and J by 2 bases, leaving 17 bases between them. From germline, CDR1 is LNHDA and CDR2 SQIVND (reference sequence). This CDR3 spans 16 amino acids. This CDR3 is CASSTLPGGGNYGYTF. CDR3 coding DNA: TGTGCCAGTAGTACCCTGCCTGGGGGGGGGAACTATGGCTACACCTTC.

This clone came up a few times. DNA for the CDR3: TGTGCCAGCAGTTTATGGTCTAGCGGGGGGACCTACGAGCAGTACTTC. It translates to CASSLWSSGGTYEQYF. This sequence joins TRBV27 and TRBJ2-7; 11 bases align to TRBD2. The CDR3 sequence is 16 residues long. The germline CDR1 and CDR2 sequences are MNHEY and SMNVEV (reference sequence). V gave up 1 base and J gave up 2 bases; unmatched junction bases: 4.

The chain couples TRBV2 to TRBJ1-2, with TRBD1 matching 8 bases. V dropped 5 bases and J dropped 8; count of bases not matched to a gene: 13. This CDR3 contains 15 residues. Germline CDR1 reads SNHLY; CDR2 reads FYNNEI. The CDR3 region is CASSMRQGPAGGYTF. The CDR3 DNA reads TGTGCCAGCAGTATGAGACAGGGGCCGGCGGGAGGCTACACCTTC.

The chain recombines TRBV9 with TRBJ1-1; tentatively, D is TRBD1 (5 bases). CDR1 and CDR2 (germline): SGDLS, YYNGEE. CDR3 length: 14 amino acids. Deletions cut 4 bases from V and 4 bases from J, with 14 bases between. CDR3 coding DNA: TGTGCCAGCAGCCCTAGCGGGGCGGCCACTGAAGCTTTCTTT. Residues: CASSPSGAATEAFF.

This chain links TRBV19 with TRBJ2-7; TRBD1 agrees at 7 bases. The V gene end was trimmed by 3 bases and the J gene end by 0 bases; junction bases not matched to a gene: 5. CDR1 and CDR2 (germline): LNHDA, SQIVND (reference sequence). The CDR3 is 15 amino acids. CDR3 DNA sequence: TGTGCCAGTAGTATCTTTAGGGGGCCCTCCTACGAGCAGTACTTC. This encodes CASSIFRGPSYEQYF. Full variable domain (rest looked up from reference TRBV19 and TRBJ2-7): DGGITQSPKYLFRKEGQNVTLSCEQNLNHDAMYWYRQDPGQGLRLIYYSQIVNDFQKGDIAEGYSVSREKKESFPLTVTSAQKNPTAFYLCASSIFRGPSYEQYFGPGTRLTVT.

The J gene is TRBJ2-1, the V gene TRBV11-2; 7 bases fit TRBD1. Germline values: CDR1 SGHAT, CDR2 FQNNGV. With 4 bases clipped from V and 6 bases from J, the junction kept 9 bases outside the gene matches. The CDR3 is made up of 15 amino acids. In DNA, the CDR3 is TGTGCCAGCAGCTCAGGGGACAGCCACACCAATGAGCAGTTCTTC. Translated, it gives CASSSGDSHTNEQFF.

The rearrangement joins TRBV5-1 to TRBJ1-1, with D possibly matching TRBD1 (6 bases). This CDR3 has 14 amino acids. Germline CDR1 reads SGHRS; CDR2 reads YFSETQ. V was clipped by 5 bases and J by 3 bases, with 14 bases between them. CDR3 DNA: TGCGCCAGCAGTGATCAGGGGACGCACACTGAAGCTTTCTTT. Translation: CASSDQGTHTEAFF.